This T cell receptor beta chain is from a study of blood T cell repertoires in COVID-19. In the authors' workflow: Amplification of reference gene primers was used by the study to estimate nucleated cell counts. Profiling relied on immunoSEQ multiplex PCR, and the TCRdb table lists in-frame clones only, not all of them. That table gives V, J and clone size, and the DNA gave D and trimming. Of roughly 120,000 clones listed, around 85% are singletons. This CDR3 has 14 amino acids. V was cut by 7 bases and J by 1 base, with 8 bases left in between. Per the germline V gene, CDR1 is MGHDK and CDR2 is SYGVNS.

The rearrangement joins TRBV25-1 to TRBJ2-6; tentatively, D is TRBD2 (5 bases). The sample was peripheral blood. The TCR was taken from a human donor in a cohort sampled during active COVID-19. Here the CDR3 reads CASTRGSGANVLTF. The CDR3 DNA sequence: TGTGCCAGCACTAGAGGGTCTGGGGCCAACGTCCTGACTTTC.